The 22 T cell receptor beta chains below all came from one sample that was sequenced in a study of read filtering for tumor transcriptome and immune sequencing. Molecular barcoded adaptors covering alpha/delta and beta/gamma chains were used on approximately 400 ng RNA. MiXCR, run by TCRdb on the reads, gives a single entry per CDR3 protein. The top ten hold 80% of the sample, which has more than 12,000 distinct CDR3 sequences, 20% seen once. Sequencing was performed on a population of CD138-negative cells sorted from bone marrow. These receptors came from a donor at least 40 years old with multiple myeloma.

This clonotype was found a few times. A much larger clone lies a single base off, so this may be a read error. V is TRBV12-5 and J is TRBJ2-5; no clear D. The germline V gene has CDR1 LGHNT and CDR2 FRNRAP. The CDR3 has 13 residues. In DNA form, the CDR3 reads TGTGCTAGTCGTTTGCGTACCCGAGAGGCCCAGTACTTC. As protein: CASRLRTREAQYF.

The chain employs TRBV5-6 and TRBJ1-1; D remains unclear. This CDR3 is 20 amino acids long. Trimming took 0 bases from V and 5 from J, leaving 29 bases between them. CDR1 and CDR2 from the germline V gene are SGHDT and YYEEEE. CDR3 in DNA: TGTGCCAGCAGCTTGGCCCGTAATCCGGGTAAGTTGGGCCATGAAACTGAAGCTTTCTTT. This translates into CASSLARNPGKLGHETEAFF. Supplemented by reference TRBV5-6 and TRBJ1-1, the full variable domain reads DAGVTQSPTHLIKTRGQQVTLRCSPKSGHDTVSWYQQALGQGPQFIFQYYEEEERQRGNFPDRFSGHQFPNYSSELNVNALLLGDSALYLCASSLARNPGKLGHETEAFFGQGTRLTVV.

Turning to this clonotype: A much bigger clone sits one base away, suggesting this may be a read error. The CDR3 region is CASSLATGGWTEAFF. The CDR3 DNA is TGTGCCAGCAGTTTAGCCACAGGGGGCTGGACTGAAGCTTTCTTT. This chain joins TRBV12-3 or TRBV12-4 and TRBJ1-1; TRBD1 matches at 9 bases. This CDR3 contains 15 residues. V gave up 0 bases and J gave up 5 bases; unmatched junction bases: 4.

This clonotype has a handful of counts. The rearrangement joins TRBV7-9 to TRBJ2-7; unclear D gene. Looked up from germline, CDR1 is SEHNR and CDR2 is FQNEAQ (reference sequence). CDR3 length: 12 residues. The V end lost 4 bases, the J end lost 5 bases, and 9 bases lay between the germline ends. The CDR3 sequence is CASSSSVDEQYF. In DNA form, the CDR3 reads TGTGCCAGCAGCTCCTCTGTGGACGAGCAGTACTTC.

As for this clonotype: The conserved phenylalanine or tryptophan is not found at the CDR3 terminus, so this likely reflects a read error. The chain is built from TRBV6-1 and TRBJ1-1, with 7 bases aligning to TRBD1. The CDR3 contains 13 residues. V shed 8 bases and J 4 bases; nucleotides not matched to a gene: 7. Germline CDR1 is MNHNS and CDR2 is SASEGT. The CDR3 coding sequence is TGTGCCAGCGGGTGCGGACAGGTCACTGAAGCTTTCCTT. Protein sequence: CASGCGQVTEAFL.

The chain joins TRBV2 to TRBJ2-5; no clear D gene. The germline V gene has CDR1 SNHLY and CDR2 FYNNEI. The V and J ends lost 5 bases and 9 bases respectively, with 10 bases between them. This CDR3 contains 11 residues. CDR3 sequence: CASSLLRAQYF. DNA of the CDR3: TGTGCCAGCAGTCTCCTCCGGGCCCAGTACTTC.

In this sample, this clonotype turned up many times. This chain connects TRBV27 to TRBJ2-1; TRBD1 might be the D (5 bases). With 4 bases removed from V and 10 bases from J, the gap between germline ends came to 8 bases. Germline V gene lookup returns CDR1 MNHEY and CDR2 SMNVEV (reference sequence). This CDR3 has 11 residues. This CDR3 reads CASSSWGEQFF. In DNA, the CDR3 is TGTGCCAGCAGTTCCTGGGGCGAGCAGTTCTTC.

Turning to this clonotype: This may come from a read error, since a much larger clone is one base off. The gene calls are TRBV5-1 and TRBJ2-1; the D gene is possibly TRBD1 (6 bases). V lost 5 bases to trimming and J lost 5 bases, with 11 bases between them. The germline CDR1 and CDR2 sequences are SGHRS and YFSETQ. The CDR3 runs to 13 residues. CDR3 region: CASRGDNHNEQFF. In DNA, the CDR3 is TGCGCCAGCAGGGGGGACAACCACAATGAGCAGTTCTTC.

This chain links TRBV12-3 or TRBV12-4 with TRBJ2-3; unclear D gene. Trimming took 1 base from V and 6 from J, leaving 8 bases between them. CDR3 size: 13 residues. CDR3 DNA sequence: TGTGCCAGCAGTTTAGGGGATAAGGATACGCAGTATTTT. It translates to CASSLGDKDTQYF.

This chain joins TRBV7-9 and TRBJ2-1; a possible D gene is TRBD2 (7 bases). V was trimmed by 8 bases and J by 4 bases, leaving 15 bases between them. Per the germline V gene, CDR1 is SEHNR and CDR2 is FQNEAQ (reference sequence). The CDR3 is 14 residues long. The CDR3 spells CASWGGLGYNEQFF. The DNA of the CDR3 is TGTGCCAGCTGGGGGGGCTTAGGATACAATGAGCAGTTCTTC.

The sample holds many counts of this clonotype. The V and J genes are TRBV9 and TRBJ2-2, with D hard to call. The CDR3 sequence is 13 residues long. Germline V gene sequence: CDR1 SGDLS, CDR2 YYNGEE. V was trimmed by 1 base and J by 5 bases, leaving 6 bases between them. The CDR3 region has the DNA TGTGCCAGCAGCGTAAAGGTTACCGGGGAGCTGTTTTTT. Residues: CASSVKVTGELFF. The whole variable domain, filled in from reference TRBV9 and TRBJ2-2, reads DSGVTQTPKHLITATGQRVTLRCSPRSGDLSVYWYQQSLDQGLQFLIQYYNGEERAKGNILERFSAQQFPDLHSELNLSSLELGDSALYFCASSVKVTGELFFGEGSRLTVL.

The CDR3 spells CASRNGRDKNIQYF. The CDR3 DNA is TGTGCCAGCAGGAACGGGAGGGATAAAAACATTCAGTACTTC. The rearrangement joins TRBV6-2 or TRBV6-3 to TRBJ2-4, with 8 bases aligning to TRBD2. CDR1 and CDR2 (germline): MNHEY, SVGEGT. The junction had 5 bases not matched to a gene; V was cut back by 6 bases and J by 4 bases. The CDR3 runs to 14 residues.

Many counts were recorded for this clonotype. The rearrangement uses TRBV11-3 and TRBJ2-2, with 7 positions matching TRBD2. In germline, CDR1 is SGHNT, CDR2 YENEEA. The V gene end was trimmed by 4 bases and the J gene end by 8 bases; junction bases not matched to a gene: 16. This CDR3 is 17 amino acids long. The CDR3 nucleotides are TGTGCCAGCAGCTCAAGATTGAATGGACTAGGGGTTGGGGAGCTGTTTTTT. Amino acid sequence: CASSSRLNGLGVGELFF.

Written as DNA, the CDR3 is TGCGCCAGCAGCATACAGGGGACCCGAGACACCATATATTTT. It specifies CASSIQGTRDTIYF. This chain joins TRBV5-1 and TRBJ1-3; TRBD1 matches at 7 bases. Trimming at V came to 4 bases and at J to 8 bases, leaving 9 bases not matched to a gene. The CDR3 is made up of 14 amino acids. The germline V gene has CDR1 SGHRS and CDR2 YFSETQ.

CDR3 in DNA: TGTGCCAGCAGATCACTAGTCTGGGAGCAGTACTTC. Translated: CASRSLVWEQYF. V gene TRBV6-5 combines with J gene TRBJ2-7; D may be TRBD2 (5 bases). Looked up from germline, CDR1 is MNHEY and CDR2 is SVGAGI. The CDR3 has 12 amino acids. Trimming left V 6 bases short and J 7 bases short, with 13 bases between.

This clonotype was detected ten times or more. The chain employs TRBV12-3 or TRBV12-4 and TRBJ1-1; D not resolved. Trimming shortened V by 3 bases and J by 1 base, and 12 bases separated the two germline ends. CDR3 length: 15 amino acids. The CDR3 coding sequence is TGTGCCAGCAGTTTTCGGAGAGGTGGGAACACTGAAGCTTTCTTT. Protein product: CASSFRRGGNTEAFF.

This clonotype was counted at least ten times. CDR3 sequence: CASSISDNYNEQFF. CDR3 sequence (DNA): TGTGCCAGTAGTATCTCCGACAATTACAATGAGCAGTTCTTC. This chain connects TRBV19 to TRBJ2-1; D unresolved. Deletions cut 3 bases from V and 4 bases from J, with 10 bases between. CDR1 and CDR2 (germline): LNHDA, SQIVND (reference sequence). CDR3 size: 14 residues.

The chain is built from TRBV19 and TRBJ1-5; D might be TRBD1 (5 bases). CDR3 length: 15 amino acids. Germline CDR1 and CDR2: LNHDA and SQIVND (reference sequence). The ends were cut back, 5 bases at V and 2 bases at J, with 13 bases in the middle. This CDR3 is CASSSRGLGNQPQHF. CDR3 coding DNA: TGTGCCAGTAGTTCCCGGGGCTTGGGCAATCAGCCCCAGCATTTT. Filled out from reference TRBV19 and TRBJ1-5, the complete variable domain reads DGGITQSPKYLFRKEGQNVTLSCEQNLNHDAMYWYRQDPGQGLRLIYYSQIVNDFQKGDIAEGYSVSREKKESFPLTVTSAQKNPTAFYLCASSSRGLGNQPQHFGDGTRLSIL.

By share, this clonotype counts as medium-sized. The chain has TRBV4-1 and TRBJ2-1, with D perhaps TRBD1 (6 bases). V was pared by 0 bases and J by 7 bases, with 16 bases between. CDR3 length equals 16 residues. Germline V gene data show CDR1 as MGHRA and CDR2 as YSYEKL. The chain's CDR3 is CASSQEWGPSSNEQFF. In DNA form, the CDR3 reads TGCGCCAGCAGCCAAGAATGGGGGCCGTCTTCGAATGAGCAGTTCTTC.

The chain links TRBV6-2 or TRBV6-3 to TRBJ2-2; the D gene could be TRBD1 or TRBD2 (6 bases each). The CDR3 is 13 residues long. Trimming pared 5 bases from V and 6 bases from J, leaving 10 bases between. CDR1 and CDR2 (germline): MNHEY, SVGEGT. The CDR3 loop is CASSQEGAGELFF. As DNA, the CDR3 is TGTGCCAGCAGTCAGGAGGGGGCCGGGGAGCTGTTTTTT.

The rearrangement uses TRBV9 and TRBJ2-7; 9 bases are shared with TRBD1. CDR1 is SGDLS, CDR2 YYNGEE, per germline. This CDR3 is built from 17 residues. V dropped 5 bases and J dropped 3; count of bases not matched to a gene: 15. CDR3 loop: CASRDCTGTGTIYEQYF. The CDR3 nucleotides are TGTGCCAGCAGGGATTGCACCGGGACAGGGACGATCTACGAGCAGTACTTC.

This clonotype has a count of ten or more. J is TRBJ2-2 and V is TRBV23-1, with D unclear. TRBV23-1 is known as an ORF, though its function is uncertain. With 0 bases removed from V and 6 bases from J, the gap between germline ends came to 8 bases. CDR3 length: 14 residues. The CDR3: CASSQSWDPGELFF. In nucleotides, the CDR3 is TGCGCCAGCAGTCAATCGTGGGATCCCGGGGAGCTGTTTTTT.